One sample yielded the 23 T cell receptor beta chains listed below, sequenced in a study of T cell repertoires in cytomegalovirus infection. TCRdb recomputed calls from the reads with MiXCR, one row per CDR3 protein. This sample yields 400,000 to 550,000 distinct CDR3 sequences, of which around 11% are seen a single time; 10% belongs to the top ten. The sequencing sample was made of PBMCs. All receptors come from a human donor in good health (CMV status not recorded). Some clones in this sample may be carry-over from other donors' samples.

This clonotype was seen ten or more times. V usage is TRBV12-3 or TRBV12-4 and J usage is TRBJ2-1, with 9 bases that match TRBD2. The CDR3 loop spans 17 amino acids. The V gene end was trimmed by 5 bases and the J gene end by 6 bases; junction bases not matched to a gene: 14. The CDR3 bases are TGTGCCAGCAGTCCCGCTGTGGGTGGCGGGAGGGGCAATGAGCAGTTCTTC. This translates into CASSPAVGGGRGNEQFF.

This clonotype was observed many times. This sequence joins TRBV12-3 or TRBV12-4 and TRBJ1-5; D is unresolved. V lost 3 bases to trimming and J lost 6 bases, with 9 bases between them. The CDR3 covers 13 residues. The CDR3 is CASSLIRAQPQHF. CDR3 nucleotides: TGTGCCAGCAGTTTGATTAGGGCTCAGCCCCAGCATTTT.

The chain recombines TRBV19 with TRBJ1-1, with unresolved D. Germline CDR1 reads LNHDA; CDR2 reads SQIVND (reference sequence). The CDR3 is made up of 15 amino acids. V gave up 2 bases and J gave up 5 bases, with 15 bases separating them. This chain's CDR3 is CASSIREGVVTEAFF. In nucleotides, the CDR3 is TGTGCCAGTAGTATAAGGGAGGGAGTGGTTACTGAAGCTTTCTTT. Using reference TRBV19 and TRBJ1-1 for the parts outside the CDR3, the full variable domain is DGGITQSPKYLFRKEGQNVTLSCEQNLNHDAMYWYRQDPGQGLRLIYYSQIVNDFQKGDIAEGYSVSREKKESFPLTVTSAQKNPTAFYLCASSIREGVVTEAFFGQGTRLTVV.

In its sample, this clonotype was seen many times. This chain connects TRBV7-9 to TRBJ1-2; TRBD1 is a possible D gene (6 bases). Germline CDR1 is SEHNR and CDR2 is FQNEAQ (reference sequence). The CDR3 is 16 amino acids. V lost 4 bases and J 3 bases, leaving 18 bases between the germline ends. CDR3 protein: CASSYTGTFVHYGYTF. CDR3 nucleotide sequence: TGTGCCAGCAGCTACACCGGGACATTCGTTCACTATGGCTACACCTTC.

There are a few counts of this clonotype. The chain links TRBV28 to TRBJ2-5; D uncertain. With 6 bases removed from V and 2 bases from J, the gap between germline ends came to 10 bases. Germline V lookup: CDR1 MDHEN, CDR2 SYDVKM. This CDR3 contains 13 residues. DNA for the CDR3: TGTGCCAGCAGAGAAGCGCTACAAGAGACCCAGTACTTC. Encoded protein: CASREALQETQYF. Together with reference TRBV28 and TRBJ2-5, the CDR3 gives the full variable domain: DVKVTQSSRYLVKRTGEKVFLECVQDMDHENMFWYRQDPGLGLRLIYFSYDVKMKEKGDIPEGYSVSREKKERFSLILESASTNQTSMYLCASREALQETQYFGPGTRLLVL.

This clonotype was detected ten times or more. The rearrangement uses TRBV11-3 and TRBJ1-5; no firm D call. Germline values: CDR1 SGHNT, CDR2 YENEEA. V lost 5 bases and J lost 6, with 5 bases in between. This CDR3 contains 11 residues. The CDR3 DNA is TGTGCCAGCAGCATCGTTCAGCCCCAGCATTTT. Residues: CASSIVQPQHF.

This clonotype was observed many times. The chain recombines TRBV28 with TRBJ2-4; D is tentatively TRBD1 or TRBD2 (6 bases each). Germline V gives CDR1 MDHEN, CDR2 SYDVKM. V lost 3 bases, J lost 1 base, and 16 bases lay in between. The CDR3 spans 17 residues. The DNA of the CDR3 is TGTGCCAGCAGTTTGTCTACAGGGAGCGGGGCCAAAAACATTCAGTACTTC. It encodes CASSLSTGSGAKNIQYF.

This clonotype was recorded many times. This rearrangement joins TRBV4-2 to TRBJ2-3; D tentatively fits TRBD1 or TRBD2 (5 bases each). The CDR3 covers 17 residues. With 0 bases removed from V and 1 base from J, the gap between germline ends came to 14 bases. Germline V lookup: CDR1 LGHNA, CDR2 YNFKEQ. The CDR3, as DNA: TGTGCCAGCAGCCAAGAAGCCGGGACCCCGGGCACAGATACGCAGTATTTT. Protein sequence: CASSQEAGTPGTDTQYF.

This chain links TRBV20-1 with TRBJ1-6, with D uncertain. The V end lost 0 bases, the J end lost 9 bases, and 21 bases lay between the germline ends. Germline values: CDR1 DFQATT, CDR2 SNEGSKA (reference sequence). The CDR3 has 17 amino acids. The DNA of the CDR3 is TGCAGTGCTAGAGATGCGGGGTCTCGGGTCATGAGTTCACCCCTCCACTTT. Translated: CSARDAGSRVMSSPLHF.

This clonotype was seen more than once but under ten times. The rearrangement uses TRBV4-1 and TRBJ2-1; unclear D gene. V lost 0 bases to trimming and J lost 8 bases, with 8 bases between them. CDR1 MGHRA and CDR2 YSYEKL come from the germline V gene. This CDR3 is 13 amino acids long. CDR3: CASSQEPGDEQFF. DNA of the CDR3: TGCGCCAGCAGCCAAGAACCCGGTGATGAGCAGTTCTTC.

The V gene is TRBV6-5, the J gene TRBJ2-7; no firm D call. Deletions cut 5 bases from V and 3 bases from J, with 14 bases between. There are 14 residues in the CDR3. Germline CDR1 MNHEY, CDR2 SVGAGI. The CDR3 DNA sequence: TGTGCCAGCAGTACCCGTGGCAGGAACTACGAGCAGTACTTC. As protein: CASSTRGRNYEQYF.

V gene TRBV5-1 combines with J gene TRBJ1-2; 9 bases align to TRBD1. Germline V gene lookup returns CDR1 SGHRS and CDR2 YFSETQ. The junction had 3 bases not matched to a gene; V was cut back by 0 bases and J by 6 bases. CDR3 size: 14 residues. This CDR3 reads CASSLGQGVHGYTF. Written as DNA, the CDR3 is TGCGCCAGCAGCTTGGGACAGGGGGTCCATGGCTACACCTTC.

This clonotype occurred a few times. The rearrangement uses TRBV20-1 and TRBJ2-7, with 7 bases that match TRBD1. This CDR3 comprises 14 residues. From germline, CDR1 is DFQATT and CDR2 SNEGSKA (reference sequence). J gave up 5 bases and V 5 bases, and 12 bases lay outside the gene matches. The CDR3 sequence is CSAGAGTVRNEQYF. The CDR3, as DNA: TGCAGTGCTGGGGCCGGGACAGTCAGAAACGAGCAGTACTTC.

This clonotype was seen a handful of times. The chain carries TRBV19 and TRBJ1-1; D is unresolved. CDR3 length equals 14 residues. Germline V CDR1 and CDR2: LNHDA, SQIVND (reference sequence). Trimming removed 3 bases from V and 0 bases from J, with 8 bases in between. This CDR3 is CASSIARMNTEAFF. CDR3 DNA: TGTGCCAGTAGTATCGCACGGATGAACACTGAAGCTTTCTTT.

This clonotype has a count of ten or more. The chain has TRBV5-1 and TRBJ2-2, with unresolved D. This CDR3 region has 13 residues. Looked up from germline, CDR1 is SGHRS and CDR2 is YFSETQ. Trimming took off 0 bases at V and 4 bases at J, with 4 bases between the two ends. CDR3 nucleotide sequence: TGCGCCAGCAGCTTGGAGGTCACCGGGGAGCTGTTTTTT. Amino acid sequence: CASSLEVTGELFF. Filled out from reference TRBV5-1 and TRBJ2-2, the complete variable domain reads KAGVTQTPRYLIKTRGQQVTLSCSPISGHRSVSWYQQTPGQGLQFLFEYFSETQRNKGNFPGRFSGRQFSNSRSEMNVSTLELGDSALYLCASSLEVTGELFFGEGSRLTVL.

The chain is built from TRBV29-1 and TRBJ2-6; either TRBD1 or TRBD2 may supply D (5 bases each). Germline V gene lookup returns CDR1 SQVTM and CDR2 ANQGSEA. The V end lost 1 base, the J end lost 0 bases, and 19 bases lay between the germline ends. This CDR3 region has 19 residues. CDR3 residues: CSVEGKGAGPSSGANVLTF. The CDR3 bases are TGCAGCGTTGAAGGGAAAGGGGCGGGTCCGTCCTCTGGGGCCAACGTCCTGACTTTC.

The sample holds many counts of this clonotype. J is TRBJ1-1 and V is TRBV5-1, with a weak D call TRBD1 (6 bases). The CDR3 is made up of 15 amino acids. Germline CDR1 reads SGHRS; CDR2 reads YFSETQ. The V and J ends lost 0 bases and 4 bases respectively, with 13 bases between them. The CDR3 spells CASSLGQGHRTEAFF. The DNA of the CDR3 is TGCGCCAGCAGCTTGGGGCAGGGGCACCGCACTGAAGCTTTCTTT.

This clonotype has at least ten counts. The genes are TRBV29-1 and TRBJ1-1; D is unclear. The germline CDR1 and CDR2 sequences are SQVTM and ANQGSEA. The CDR3 totals 13 residues. V dropped 5 bases and J dropped 4 bases, with 14 bases sitting between them. CDR3 region: CSVIEVPGTEAFF. DNA of the CDR3: TGCAGCGTTATCGAAGTACCCGGCACTGAAGCTTTCTTT. Complete variable domain (other parts from reference TRBV29-1 and TRBJ1-1): SAVISQKPSRDICQRGTSLTIQCQVDSQVTMMFWYRQQPGQSLTLIATANQGSEATYESGFVIDKFPISRPNLTFSTLTVSNMSPEDSSIYLCSVIEVPGTEAFFGQGTRLTVV.

This clonotype was detected ten times or more. The rearrangement uses TRBV6-6 and TRBJ1-4; no definite D call. The CDR3 is 14 residues long. Germline CDR1 is MNHNY and CDR2 is SVGAGI (reference sequence). V lost 2 bases and J lost 12, with 16 bases in between. CDR3 in amino acids: CASSYTTSGRELFF. CDR3 nucleotides: TGTGCCAGCAGTTACACAACATCCGGGAGGGAACTGTTTTTT.

The chain is built from TRBV20-1 and TRBJ1-4; 9 nucleotides align to TRBD1. The CDR3 covers 14 residues. V lost 5 bases and J lost 2; bases outside the gene matches: 3. Germline V gene lookup returns CDR1 DFQATT and CDR2 SNEGSKA (reference sequence). The CDR3 protein is CSAGTGITNEKLFF. The CDR3 nucleotides read TGCAGTGCTGGGACAGGGATTACTAATGAAAAACTGTTTTTT.

Many counts were recorded for this clonotype. The V gene is TRBV7-9, the J gene TRBJ2-7; the D is unclear. There are 12 residues in the CDR3. Per germline, CDR1 SEHNR and CDR2 FQNEAQ (reference sequence). V shed 1 base and J shed 5 bases, with 6 bases lying between them. The DNA of the CDR3 is TGTGCCAGCAGCTTAGTAGAACACGAGCAGTACTTC. This gives the protein CASSLVEHEQYF.

Many counts were recorded for this clonotype. This chain joins TRBV9 and TRBJ2-7, with D tentatively TRBD1 (6 bases). Per the germline V gene, CDR1 is SGDLS and CDR2 is YYNGEE. V was clipped by 5 bases and J by 0 bases, with 12 bases between them. This CDR3 is 14 amino acids long. The CDR3 loop is CASSQGLSSYEQYF. The CDR3 nucleotides read TGTGCCAGCAGTCAGGGGCTTAGCTCCTACGAGCAGTACTTC.

This chain connects TRBV12-5 to TRBJ1-2; no clear D gene. Germline-derived CDR1 and CDR2 are LGHNT and FRNRAP. This CDR3 comprises 12 residues. Trimming cost V 6 bases and J 7 bases, with 12 bases left between them. The CDR3 is CASGPDDGGYTF. CDR3 nucleotides: TGTGCTAGTGGCCCTGATGACGGTGGCTACACCTTC.